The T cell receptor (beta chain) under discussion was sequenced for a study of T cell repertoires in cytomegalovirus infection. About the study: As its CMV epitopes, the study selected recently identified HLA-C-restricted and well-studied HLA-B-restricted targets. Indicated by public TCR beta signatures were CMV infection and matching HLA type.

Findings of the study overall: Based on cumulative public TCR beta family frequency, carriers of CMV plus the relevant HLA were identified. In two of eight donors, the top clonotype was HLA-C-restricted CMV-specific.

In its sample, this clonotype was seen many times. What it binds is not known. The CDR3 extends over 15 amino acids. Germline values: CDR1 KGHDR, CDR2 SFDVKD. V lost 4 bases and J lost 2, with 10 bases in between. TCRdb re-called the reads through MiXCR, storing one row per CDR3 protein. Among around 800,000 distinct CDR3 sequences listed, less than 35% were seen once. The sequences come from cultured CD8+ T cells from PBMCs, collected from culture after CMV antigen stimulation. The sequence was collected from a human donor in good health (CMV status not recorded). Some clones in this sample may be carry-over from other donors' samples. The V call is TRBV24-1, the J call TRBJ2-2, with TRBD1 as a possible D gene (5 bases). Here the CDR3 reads CATSDPDRNTGELFF. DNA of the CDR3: TGTGCCACCAGTGACCCCGACAGAAACACCGGGGAGCTGTTTTTT.